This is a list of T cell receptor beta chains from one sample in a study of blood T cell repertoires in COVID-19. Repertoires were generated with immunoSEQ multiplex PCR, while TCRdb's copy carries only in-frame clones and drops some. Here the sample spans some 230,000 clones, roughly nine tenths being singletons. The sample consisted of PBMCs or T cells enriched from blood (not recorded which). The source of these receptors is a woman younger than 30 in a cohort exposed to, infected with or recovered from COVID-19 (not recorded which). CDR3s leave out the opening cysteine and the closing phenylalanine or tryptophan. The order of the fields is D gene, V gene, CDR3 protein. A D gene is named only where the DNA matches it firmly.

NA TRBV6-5 ASSIQTGGYGYT
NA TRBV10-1 ASSERQGGHEQY
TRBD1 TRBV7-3 ASSSYGTGRDNEQF
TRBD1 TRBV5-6 ASSRGQASNQPQH
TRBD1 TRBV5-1 ASSLEGAVDTEAF
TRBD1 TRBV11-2 ASSARQGNNEQY
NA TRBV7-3 ASSPTGSGDTGELF
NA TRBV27 ASSAQQGELF
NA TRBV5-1 ASSSGATNEKLF
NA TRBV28 ASSPRGGQDTQY
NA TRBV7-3 ASSPRGSGELF
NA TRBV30 AWMSSYNSPLH
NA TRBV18 ASSPAAVNEQF
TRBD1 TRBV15 ATSRDGPGQGKETQY
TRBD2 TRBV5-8 ATGTSGGDTQY
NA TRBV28 ASHGAVETQY
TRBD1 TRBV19 ASSADRAYFQPQH
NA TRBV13 ASSLRRLFRDTGELF
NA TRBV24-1 ATSEQGRDTGELF
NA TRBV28 ASSFVFGGDYGYT
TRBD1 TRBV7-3 ASSSRTGDNSPLH
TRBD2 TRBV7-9 ASSLDPGRGLDTQY